This T cell receptor beta chain comes out of a study of tumor-infiltrating lymphocytes in primary liver carcinoma. The researchers produced TCR beta cDNA from approximately 550 ng total RNA with a constant-region primer. Construction of TCR beta libraries relied on three successive nested multiplex PCR rounds employing slightly modified ARM-PCR. TCRdb recomputed calls from the multiplex PCR reads with MiXCR, one row per CDR3 protein. The table records tens of thousands of distinct CDR3 sequences, roughly 80% of them present only once. As to this clonotype: At one of its ends the junction is not consistent with the germline gene, which may arise from a read error.

Extraction of RNA together with DNA used 20-30 mg of unsorted bulk tissue. Sequenced: tumor-adjacent normal liver tissue. The TCR comes from a man aged 40-49 years with primary liver carcinoma and hepatitis B virus infection.

CDR3 DNA: TGTGCTAGCAGCTTATCGTCAAGGATTGTGGCCAACGTCCTGACTTTC. Protein: CASSLSSRIVANVLTF. The rearrangement joins TRBV11-2 to TRBJ2-6; D is ambiguous. Per the germline V gene, CDR1 is SGHAT and CDR2 is FQNNGV. The CDR3 sequence is 16 residues long.